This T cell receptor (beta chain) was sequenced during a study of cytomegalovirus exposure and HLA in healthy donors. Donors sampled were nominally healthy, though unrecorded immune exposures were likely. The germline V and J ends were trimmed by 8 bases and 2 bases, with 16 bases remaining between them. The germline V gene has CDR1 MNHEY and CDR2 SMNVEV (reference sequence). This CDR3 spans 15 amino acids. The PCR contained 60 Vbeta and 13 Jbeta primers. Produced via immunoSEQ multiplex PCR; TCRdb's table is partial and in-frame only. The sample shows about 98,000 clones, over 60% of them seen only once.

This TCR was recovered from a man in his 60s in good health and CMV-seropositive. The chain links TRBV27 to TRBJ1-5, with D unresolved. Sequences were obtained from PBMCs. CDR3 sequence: CASSSGRDGNQPQHF. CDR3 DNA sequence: TGTGCCAGCTCCTCTGGGAGGGATGGCAATCAGCCCCAGCATTTT.